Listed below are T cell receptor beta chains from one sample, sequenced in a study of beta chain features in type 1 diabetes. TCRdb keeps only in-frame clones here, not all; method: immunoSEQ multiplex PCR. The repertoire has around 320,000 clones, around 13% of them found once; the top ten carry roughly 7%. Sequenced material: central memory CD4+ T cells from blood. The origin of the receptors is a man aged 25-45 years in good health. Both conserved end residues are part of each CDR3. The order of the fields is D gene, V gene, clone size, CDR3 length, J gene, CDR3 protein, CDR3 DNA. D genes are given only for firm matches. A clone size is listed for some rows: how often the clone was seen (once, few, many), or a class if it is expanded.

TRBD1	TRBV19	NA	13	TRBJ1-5	CASSRDRNQPQHF	TGTGCCAGTAGTAGGGACAGAAATCAGCCCCAGCATTTT
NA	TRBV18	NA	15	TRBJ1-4	CASSPGVATNEKLFF	TGTGCCAGCTCACCGGGGGTGGCAACTAATGAAAAACTGTTTTTT
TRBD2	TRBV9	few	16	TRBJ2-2	CASSVGASGVTGELFF	TGTGCCAGCAGCGTAGGCGCTAGCGGGGTCACCGGGGAGCTGTTTTTT
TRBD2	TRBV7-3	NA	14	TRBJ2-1	CASSSGAGMDEQFF	TGTGCCAGCAGCTCAGGAGCGGGAATGGATGAGCAGTTCTTC
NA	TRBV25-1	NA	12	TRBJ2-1	CASSEFFNEQFF	TGTGCCAGCAGTGAATTCTTCAATGAGCAGTTCTTC
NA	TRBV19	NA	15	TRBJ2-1	CASSRASRALWEQFF	TGTGCCAGTAGTAGAGCTAGTAGGGCCCTCTGGGAGCAGTTCTTC
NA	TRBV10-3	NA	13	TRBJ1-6	CAISEVTNSPLHF	TGTGCCATCAGTGAGGTGACTAATTCACCCCTCCACTTT
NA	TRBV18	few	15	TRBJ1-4	CASSPVGVPNEKLFF	TGTGCCAGCTCACCGGTTGGCGTACCAAATGAAAAACTGTTTTTT
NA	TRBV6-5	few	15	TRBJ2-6	CASSRMGTGANVLTF	TGTGCCAGCAGTCGGATGGGAACTGGGGCCAACGTCCTGACTTTC
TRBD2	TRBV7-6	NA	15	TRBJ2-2	CASKSGGRSTGELFF	TGTGCCAGCAAGAGCGGGGGTAGATCCACCGGGGAGCTGTTTTTT
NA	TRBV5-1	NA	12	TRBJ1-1	CASRWENTEAFF	TGCGCCAGCAGATGGGAGAACACTGAAGCTTTCTTT
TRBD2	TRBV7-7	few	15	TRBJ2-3	CASSQGTSRTDTQYF	TGTGCCAGCAGCCAGGGGACTAGTCGCACAGATACGCAGTATTTT
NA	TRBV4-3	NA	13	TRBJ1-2	CASSQKGNYGYTF	TGCGCCAGCAGCCAAAAGGGGAACTATGGCTACACCTTC
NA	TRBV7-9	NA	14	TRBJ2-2	CASTVGSGTGELFF	TGTGCCAGCACCGTTGGGTCCGGCACCGGGGAGCTGTTTTTT
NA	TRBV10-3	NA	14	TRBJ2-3	CATQGFSGTDTQYF	TGTGCCACCCAGGGATTCTCTGGCACAGATACGCAGTATTTT
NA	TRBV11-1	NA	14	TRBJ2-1	CASSFRRDSNEQFF	TGTGCCAGCAGCTTTAGGCGGGACAGCAATGAGCAGTTCTTC
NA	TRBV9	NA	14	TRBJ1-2	CASSVSRGDYGYTF	TGTGCCAGCAGCGTAAGCAGAGGCGACTATGGCTACACCTTC
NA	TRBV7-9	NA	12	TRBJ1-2	CASSLPGYGYTF	TGTGCCAGCAGCTTACCAGGGTATGGCTACACCTTC
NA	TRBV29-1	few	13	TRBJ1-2	CSVDVRAPGGYTF	TGCAGCGTCGACGTCCGGGCACCGGGGGGCTACACCTTC
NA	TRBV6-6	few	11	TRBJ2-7	CASSYSGEQYF	TGTGCCAGCAGTTACTCCGGAGAGCAGTACTTC
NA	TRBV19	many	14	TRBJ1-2	CASREGPDALGYTF	TGTGCCAGTAGGGAGGGACCGGATGCGCTCGGCTACACCTTC
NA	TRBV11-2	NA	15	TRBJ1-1	CASSPRELLNTEAFF	TGTGCCAGCAGCCCTAGAGAACTCTTGAACACTGAAGCTTTCTTT
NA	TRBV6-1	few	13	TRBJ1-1	CASSLENGAEAFF	TGTGCCAGCAGCCTGGAAAACGGGGCTGAAGCTTTCTTT
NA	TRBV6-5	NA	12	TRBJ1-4	CASKVGNEKLFF	TGTGCCAGCAAAGTGGGGAATGAAAAACTGTTTTTT
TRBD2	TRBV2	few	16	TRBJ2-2	CASSSSSGGITGELFF	TGTGCCAGCAGCTCATCTAGCGGGGGGATCACCGGGGAGCTGTTTTTT
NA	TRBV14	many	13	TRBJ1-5	CASSQSVGGPQHF	TGTGCCAGCAGCCAAAGTGTGGGTGGGCCCCAGCATTTT
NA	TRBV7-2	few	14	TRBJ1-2	CASSLGPGKYGYTF	TGTGCCAGCAGCTTAGGTCCGGGGAAGTATGGCTACACCTTC
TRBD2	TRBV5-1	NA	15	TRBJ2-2	CASQTSGPNTGELFF	TGCGCCAGCCAGACTAGCGGGCCAAACACCGGGGAGCTGTTTTTT
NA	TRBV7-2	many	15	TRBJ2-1	CASSPGIRQTSEQFF	TGTGCCAGCAGCCCCGGGATCAGGCAAACTAGTGAGCAGTTCTTC
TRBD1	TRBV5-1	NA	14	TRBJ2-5	CASSLGQGGETQYF	TGCGCCAGCAGCTTGGGACAGGGCGGAGAGACCCAGTACTTC
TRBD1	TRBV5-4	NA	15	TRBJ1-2	CASSQDRGRGYGYTF	TGTGCCAGCAGCCAGGACAGGGGAAGAGGTTATGGCTACACCTTC
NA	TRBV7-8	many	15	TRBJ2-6	CASSSHLSGANVLTF	TGTGCCAGCAGCTCCCACCTCTCTGGGGCCAACGTCCTGACTTTC
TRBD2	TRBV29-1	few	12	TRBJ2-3	CSGRGGPDTQYF	TGCAGCGGGCGGGGGGGCCCAGATACGCAGTATTTT
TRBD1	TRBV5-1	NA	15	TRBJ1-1	CASSSGTGLNTEAFF	TGCGCCAGCAGCTCCGGGACAGGGCTGAACACTGAAGCTTTCTTT
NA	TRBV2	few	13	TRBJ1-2	CASRGSANYGYTF	TGTGCCAGCAGGGGGTCGGCTAACTATGGCTACACCTTC
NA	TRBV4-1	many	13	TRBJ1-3	CASSQGLGNTIYF	TGCGCCAGCAGCCAGGGACTTGGAAACACCATATATTTT
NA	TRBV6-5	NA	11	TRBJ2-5	CASRDWETQYF	TGTGCCAGCAGAGATTGGGAGACCCAGTACTTC
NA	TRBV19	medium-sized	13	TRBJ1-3	CASSGLSGNTIYF	TGTGCCAGTAGTGGACTCTCTGGAAACACCATATATTTT
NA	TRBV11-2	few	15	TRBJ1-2	CASTPGIRQASGYTF	TGTGCCAGCACCCCAGGTATTCGGCAGGCGAGTGGCTACACCTTC
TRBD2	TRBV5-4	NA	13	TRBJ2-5	CASSPSGQETQYF	TGTGCCAGCAGCCCTAGCGGCCAAGAGACCCAGTACTTC
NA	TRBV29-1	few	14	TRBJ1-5	CSVAAGRSNQPQHF	TGCAGCGTTGCAGCAGGGAGGTCCAATCAGCCCCAGCATTTT
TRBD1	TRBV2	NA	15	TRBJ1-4	CASSGVAGGNEKLFF	TGTGCCAGCAGTGGTGTTGCAGGGGGAAATGAAAAACTGTTTTTT
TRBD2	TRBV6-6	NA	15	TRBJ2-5	CASSDPGLPKETQYF	TGTGCCAGCAGTGACCCGGGACTACCTAAAGAGACCCAGTACTTC
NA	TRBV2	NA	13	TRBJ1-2	CASIYDQLYGYTF	TGTGCCAGCATCTATGACCAACTCTATGGCTACACCTTC
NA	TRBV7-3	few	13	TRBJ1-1	CASSRRPNTEAFF	TGTGCCAGCAGCCGACGCCCGAACACTGAAGCTTTCTTT
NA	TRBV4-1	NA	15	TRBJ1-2	CASSQDSTVIYGYTF	TGCGCCAGCAGCCAAGACTCGACAGTTATCTATGGCTACACCTTC
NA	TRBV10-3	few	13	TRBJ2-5	CAITRDSEETQYF	TGTGCCATCACTAGGGACTCCGAAGAGACCCAGTACTTC
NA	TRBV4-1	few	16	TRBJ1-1	CASSQDISSTGSQAFF	TGCGCCAGCAGCCAAGATATTTCTTCAACAGGGTCCCAAGCTTTCTTT
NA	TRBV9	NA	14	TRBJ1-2	CASSARLDGGGYTF	TGTGCCAGCAGCGCTCGGCTAGACGGGGGAGGCTACACCTTC
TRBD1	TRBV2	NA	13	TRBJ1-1	CASLRGRDTEAFF	TGTGCCAGCCTGAGGGGGCGGGACACTGAAGCTTTCTTT
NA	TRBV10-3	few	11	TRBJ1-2	CAIEGVYGYTF	TGTGCCATCGAAGGGGTTTATGGCTACACCTTC
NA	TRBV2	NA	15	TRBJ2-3	CASSERQGGFDTQYF	TGTGCCAGCAGTGAGAGACAGGGAGGTTTCGATACGCAGTATTTT
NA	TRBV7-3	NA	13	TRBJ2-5	CASSFSSDETQYF	TGTGCCAGCAGCTTTTCTAGCGATGAGACCCAGTACTTC
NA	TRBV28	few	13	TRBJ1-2	CASRRTGYYGYTF	TGTGCCAGCAGGAGAACAGGGTACTATGGCTACACCTTC